Shown below are 22 T cell receptor beta chains from a single sample sequenced in a study of blood T cell repertoires in COVID-19 (dated by TCRdb to about 2020). Library method: the immunoSEQ multiplex PCR assay. Imported from immuneACCESS, the table was reduced by TCRdb to in-frame sequences with V and J called. These copies leave out some clones; in studies compared against another copy, an unresolved V gene accounts for under half, and the cause of the remainder is not known. This sample has 50,000 to 75,000 clones in its table, and 91% of those were observed once. The ten top clones hold roughly 9% of the sample. Sample: peripheral blood. These receptors all come from a human donor in a cohort sampled during active COVID-19.

J is TRBJ1-2 and V is TRBV30, with a possible D match to TRBD1 (6 bases). Germline-derived CDR1 and CDR2 are GTSNPN and SVGIG (reference sequence). V was shortened by 0 bases and J by 7 bases, with 12 bases between the two germline ends. The CDR3 is 13 residues long. The chain's CDR3 is CAWSVLQGPGYTF. The CDR3 DNA is TGTGCCTGGAGTGTACTACAGGGACCTGGCTACACCTTC. Looking up the rest from reference TRBV30 and TRBJ1-2 gives the full variable domain: SQTIHQWPATLVQPVGSPLSLECTVEGTSNPNLYWYRQAAGRGLQLLFYSVGIGQISSEVPQNLSASRPQDRQFILSSKKLLLSDSGFYLCAWSVLQGPGYTFGSGTRLTVV.

The chain is built from TRBV30 and TRBJ1-5; D ambiguous. V lost 3 bases, J lost 3 bases, and 12 bases lay in between. Germline CDR1 is GTSNPN and CDR2 is SVGIG (reference sequence). This CDR3 is 14 amino acids long. The CDR3 protein is CAWSGERPNQPQHF. In nucleotides, the CDR3 is TGTGCCTGGAGCGGGGAAAGGCCCAATCAGCCCCAGCATTTT.

This sequence joins TRBV5-4 and TRBJ1-2; TRBD1 might be the D (5 bases). With 0 bases removed from V and 1 base from J, the gap between germline ends came to 13 bases. CDR3 length: 16 amino acids. The germline V gene has CDR1 SGHNT and CDR2 YYREEE (reference sequence). The chain's CDR3 is CASSLAPTGYNYGYTF. CDR3 DNA: TGTGCCAGCAGCTTGGCCCCTACAGGATATAACTATGGCTACACCTTC.

The J gene is TRBJ2-3, the V gene TRBV10-3; possible D gene TRBD2, 6 bases. Trimming shortened V by 3 bases and J by 4 bases, and 14 bases separated the two germline ends. CDR3 length equals 15 residues. The germline gives CDR1 ENHRY, CDR2 SYGVKD. This chain's CDR3 is CAISERSTRSDTQYF. The DNA of the CDR3 is TGTGCCATCAGTGAACGGTCGACTAGGTCAGATACGCAGTATTTT.

The rearrangement uses TRBV3-1 (or the pseudogene TRBV3-2) and TRBJ1-2, with 7 bases matching TRBD1. Trimming took 0 bases from V and 6 from J; bases not matched to a gene: 7. Germline values: CDR1 LGHDT, CDR2 YNNKEL (reference sequence). CDR3 size: 15 residues. The chain's CDR3 is CASSQESGGGHGYTF. The CDR3 DNA is TGTGCCAGCAGCCAAGAATCTGGAGGGGGCCATGGCTACACCTTC.

The rearrangement joins TRBV12-2 to TRBJ2-1; the D call TRBD1 from the table was never checked on the DNA. TRBV12-2 is annotated as a pseudogene. There are 17 residues in the CDR3. CDR3 protein: CASRPALGTGDYNEQFF. For the CDR3, the DNA is TGTGCAAGTCGCCCCGCCTTGGGGACAGGGGATTACAATGAGCAGTTCTTC.

The chain has TRBV11-3 and TRBJ2-1, with 10 bases fitting TRBD2. The CDR3 consists of 15 residues. The ends lost 2 bases at V and 7 bases at J; junction bases unmatched: 5. In germline, CDR1 is SGHNT, CDR2 YENEEA. The CDR3 reads CASSLQSGGANEQFF. CDR3 DNA sequence: TGTGCCAGCAGCTTACAGAGCGGGGGGGCAAATGAGCAGTTCTTC. Full variable domain (missing parts from reference TRBV11-3 and TRBJ2-1): EAGVVQSPRYKIIEKKQPVAFWCNPISGHNTLYWYLQNLGQGPELLIRYENEEAVDDSQLPKDRFSAERLKGVDSTLKIQPAELGDSAVYLCASSLQSGGANEQFFGPGTRLTVL.

V gene TRBV6-5 combines with J gene TRBJ1-5; tentative D call: TRBD1 (5 bases). The CDR3 is 15 amino acids. The germline CDR1 and CDR2 sequences are MNHEY and SVGAGI. Trimming removed 5 bases from V and 0 bases from J, with 11 bases in between. The CDR3 here is CASSPRGGSNQPQHF. Written as DNA, the CDR3 is TGTGCCAGCAGTCCCCGGGGGGGTAGCAATCAGCCCCAGCATTTT.

The genes are TRBV5-1 and TRBJ2-3; 9 bases are a match to TRBD2. Germline V gene lookup returns CDR1 SGHRS and CDR2 YFSETQ. The CDR3 consists of 14 residues. The ends lost 5 bases at V and 1 base at J; junction bases unmatched: 2. The CDR3 is CASSSGSGTDTQYF. The CDR3 DNA reads as TGCGCCAGCAGTAGCGGGAGCGGCACAGATACGCAGTATTTT. Together with reference TRBV5-1 and TRBJ2-3, the CDR3 gives the full variable domain: KAGVTQTPRYLIKTRGQQVTLSCSPISGHRSVSWYQQTPGQGLQFLFEYFSETQRNKGNFPGRFSGRQFSNSRSEMNVSTLELGDSALYLCASSSGSGTDTQYFGPGTRLTVL.

V gene TRBV18 combines with J gene TRBJ2-1; 9 nucleotides align to TRBD2. This CDR3 contains 18 residues. Trimming took 0 bases from V and 3 from J; bases not matched to a gene: 9. Looked up from germline, CDR1 is KGHSH and CDR2 is LQKENI. In DNA, the CDR3 is TGTGCCAGCTCACCACCGGGCGTAAGCGGGGGGCTCTACAATGAGCAGTTCTTC. This translates into CASSPPGVSGGLYNEQFF.

The genes are TRBV19 and TRBJ2-7; the D gene is possibly TRBD2 (5 bases). From germline, CDR1 is LNHDA and CDR2 SQIVND (reference sequence). The CDR3 sequence is 15 residues long. The V and J ends lost 8 bases and 0 bases respectively, with 17 bases between them. CDR3 in amino acids: CASRPVGESSYEQYF. In DNA form, the CDR3 reads TGTGCCAGTCGACCCGTCGGGGAGAGCTCCTACGAGCAGTACTTC.

The chain has TRBV18 and TRBJ1-2; 7 bases match TRBD1. The CDR3 is 13 amino acids. The V gene's germline CDR1 is KGHSH and CDR2 LQKENI. Trimming cost V 5 bases and J 2 bases; bases outside gene matches: 2. The CDR3 region has the DNA TGTGCCAGCTCAGAGGACAGGAACTATGGCTACACCTTC. This sequence encodes CASSEDRNYGYTF.

J is TRBJ2-3 and V is TRBV12-3 or TRBV12-4; tentative D call: TRBD1 (5 bases). Trimming removed 7 bases from V and 6 bases from J, with 11 bases in between. CDR3 size: 12 residues. CDR3 nucleotides: TGTGCCAGCAAACAGGACGCGGATACGCAGTATTTT. Translation: CASKQDADTQYF.

The rearrangement joins TRBV5-1 to TRBJ2-1, with 7 nucleotides matching TRBD2. This CDR3 has 21 amino acids. Germline-derived CDR1 and CDR2 are SGHRS and YFSETQ. Trimming removed 0 bases from V and 0 bases from J; junction bases left unmatched: 18. In DNA, the CDR3 is TGCGCCAGCAGCTTGGCGATTTCTAGCGGATCGGCCCCTAGCTCCTACAATGAGCAGTTCTTC. It encodes CASSLAISSGSAPSSYNEQFF.

The chain uses TRBV19 and TRBJ2-1, with 8 bases identical to TRBD2. In germline, CDR1 is LNHDA, CDR2 SQIVND (reference sequence). This CDR3 has 15 residues. The V gene end was trimmed by 7 bases and the J gene end by 8 bases; junction bases not matched to a gene: 13. The CDR3 DNA follows: TGTGCCAGTACCCCAGTGAGCGGGAGTAGGGATGAGCAGTTCTTC. This encodes CASTPVSGSRDEQFF.

The chain employs TRBV2 and TRBJ1-5; no clear D gene. Per the germline V gene, CDR1 is SNHLY and CDR2 is FYNNEI. V was shortened by 4 bases and J by 8 bases, with 6 bases between the two germline ends. This CDR3 region has 11 residues. CDR3: CASSVQEPQHF. In DNA form, the CDR3 reads TGTGCCAGCAGTGTTCAGGAGCCCCAGCATTTT.

The chain joins TRBV3-1 (or the pseudogene TRBV3-2) to TRBJ2-5; D might be TRBD2 (5 bases). The CDR3 spans 14 residues. V was pared by 1 base and J by 4 bases, with 10 bases between. Germline CDR1 LGHDT, CDR2 YNNKEL (reference sequence). CDR3 nucleotide sequence: TGTGCCAGCAGCCAAGGGAGTCTAGCAGAGACCCAGTACTTC. This gives the protein CASSQGSLAETQYF.

The table lists this clone with a count of one. The CDR3 is CATSGWSETQYF. As DNA, the CDR3 is TGTGCCACCAGTGGGTGGAGTGAGACCCAGTACTTC. The chain uses TRBV24-1 and TRBJ2-5; D is undetermined. The CDR3 spans 12 residues. The germline gives CDR1 KGHDR, CDR2 SFDVKD. Between the trimmed V and J ends, which lost 5 bases and 5 bases, there was a span of 8 bases.

CDR3 DNA: TGTGCCAGCTCACCCGGGACAGGGGGGGACGGCTACACCTTC. Translating gives CASSPGTGGDGYTF. This chain links TRBV18 with TRBJ1-2; 11 nucleotides agree with TRBD1. CDR1 KGHSH and CDR2 LQKENI come from the germline V gene. There are 14 residues in the CDR3. V shed 3 bases, J shed 8 bases, and the junction held 5 bases outside the gene matches.

The chain couples TRBV28 to TRBJ2-2, with 8 nucleotides matching TRBD1. The V segment lost 4 bases and the J segment 4 bases; nucleotides outside the gene matches: 8. The CDR3 runs 16 residues. CDR1 and CDR2 from the germline V gene are MDHEN and SYDVKM. CDR3 in amino acids: CASSSQGAVGTGELFF. The CDR3 DNA reads TGTGCCAGCAGTTCGCAGGGGGCAGTGGGCACCGGGGAGCTGTTTTTT.

This chain uses TRBV5-4 with TRBJ1-1; D is uncertain. The CDR3 spans 13 residues. The V end lost 2 bases, the J end lost 1 base, and 6 bases lay between the germline ends. Per germline, CDR1 SGHNT and CDR2 YYREEE (reference sequence). CDR3 protein: CASSFGGNTEAFF. The DNA of the CDR3 is TGTGCCAGCAGCTTCGGCGGGAACACTGAAGCTTTCTTT.

This clone was counted a single time. The rearrangement uses TRBV5-4 and TRBJ2-3; a weak D match, TRBD2 (6 bases). The CDR3 is 16 residues long. Trimming took off 0 bases at V and 3 bases at J, with 14 bases between the two ends. Germline V gene sequence: CDR1 SGHNT, CDR2 YYREEE (reference sequence). CDR3 amino acids: CASSLGGGGITDTQYF. In nucleotides, the CDR3 is TGTGCCAGCAGCTTGGGTGGCGGAGGGATTACAGATACGCAGTATTTT.